Shown below are 10 T cell receptor beta chains from a single sample sequenced in a study of vaccination effects on CD4 cells after COVID-19. TCRdb keeps only in-frame clones here, not all; method: immunoSEQ multiplex PCR. The table shows over 45,000 clones, with approximately 80% occurring only once. These TCRs are of unknown antigen specificity. Isolating CD4+ T cells followed 9 to 11 days of culture. The sample here was CD4+ T cells from PBMCs cultured without peptide, taken before COVID-19 vaccination. The receptors come from a human donor who received a COVID-19 vaccine.

The chain recombines TRBV7-8 with TRBJ1-2, with D maybe TRBD1 (5 bases). The germline V gene encodes CDR1 SGHVS and CDR2 FQNEAQ. The CDR3 consists of 14 residues. The V and J ends lost 8 bases and 4 bases respectively, with 17 bases between them. CDR3 bases: TGTGCCAGCGCGCTTGACAGAAGTCCCTATGGCTACACCTTC. This codes for CASALDRSPYGYTF.

V usage is TRBV5-1 and J usage is TRBJ1-6; 8 bases align to TRBD1. The CDR3 is made up of 22 amino acids. V lost 4 bases, J lost 0 bases, and 21 bases stayed unmatched. Germline-derived CDR1 and CDR2 are SGHRS and YFSETQ. In DNA, the CDR3 is TGCGCCAGCAGCCGCGACCCCGGGACAGGCGATCCCCTGAGCTCCTATAATTCACCCCTCCACTTT. Translating gives CASSRDPGTGDPLSSYNSPLHF.

J is TRBJ1-1 and V is TRBV3-1 (or the pseudogene TRBV3-2); D uncertain. Germline V gives CDR1 LGHDT, CDR2 YNNKEL (reference sequence). V lost 0 bases, J lost 0 bases, and 14 bases lay in between. The CDR3 loop spans 17 amino acids. The CDR3 DNA reads TGTGCCAGCAGCCAAGAATTCGGGAGAACCATGAACACTGAAGCTTTCTTT. This sequence encodes CASSQEFGRTMNTEAFF.

This sequence joins TRBV5-1 and TRBJ2-4, with 9 bases fitting TRBD1. V lost 4 bases, J lost 7 bases, and 9 bases stayed unmatched. CDR3 length: 15 residues. Germline values: CDR1 SGHRS, CDR2 YFSETQ. This CDR3 is CASSPTGGFWNIQYF. In DNA, the CDR3 is TGCGCCAGCAGCCCTACAGGGGGCTTTTGGAACATTCAGTACTTC. Full variable domain (rest looked up from reference TRBV5-1 and TRBJ2-4): KAGVTQTPRYLIKTRGQQVTLSCSPISGHRSVSWYQQTPGQGLQFLFEYFSETQRNKGNFPGRFSGRQFSNSRSEMNVSTLELGDSALYLCASSPTGGFWNIQYFGAGTRLSVL.

This chain connects TRBV5-1 to TRBJ2-5; TRBD2 matches 8 bases. CDR3 length equals 14 residues. Trimming removed 2 bases from V and 4 bases from J; junction bases left unmatched: 4. Per the germline V gene, CDR1 is SGHRS and CDR2 is YFSETQ. The CDR3 is CASSLREGRETQYF. CDR3 coding DNA: TGCGCCAGCAGCTTACGGGAGGGGCGAGAGACCCAGTACTTC.

The chain links TRBV18 to TRBJ2-3; 9 bases match TRBD1. In germline, CDR1 is KGHSH, CDR2 LQKENI. The CDR3 is 16 amino acids. J was trimmed by 4 bases and V by 3 bases; bases with no gene match: 8. This chain's CDR3 is CASSPLLDRGADTQYF. The DNA for the CDR3 is TGTGCCAGCTCACCTCTTCTGGACAGGGGCGCAGATACGCAGTATTTT.

This chain joins TRBV11-2 and TRBJ1-2; the D is unclear. The CDR3 runs 13 residues. CDR1 and CDR2 from the germline V gene are SGHAT and FQNNGV. V was shortened by 4 bases and J by 8 bases, with 14 bases between the two germline ends. This CDR3 reads CASSSLREGGYTF. CDR3 DNA: TGTGCCAGCAGCTCGTTAAGGGAGGGAGGCTACACCTTC. Together with reference TRBV11-2 and TRBJ1-2, the CDR3 gives the full variable domain: EAGVAQSPRYKIIEKRQSVAFWCNPISGHATLYWYQQILGQGPKLLIQFQNNGVVDDSQLPKDRFSAERLKGVDSTLKIQPAKLEDSAVYLCASSSLREGGYTFGSGTRLTVV.

V usage is TRBV5-8 and J usage is TRBJ2-5; the D call may be TRBD1 or TRBD2 (6 bases each). The germline V gene encodes CDR1 SGHTS and CDR2 YDEGEE. CDR3 length: 19 residues. Trimming pared 7 bases from V and 3 bases from J, leaving 31 bases between. The CDR3 region has the DNA TGTGCCAGCCCCGAGATGTTCAGGGCCTGGAGGGGGGCCAAAGAGACCCAGTACTTC. It is translated as CASPEMFRAWRGAKETQYF. The full variable domain, in which reference TRBV5-8 and TRBJ2-5 provide the parts outside the CDR3, is EAGVTQSPTHLIKTRGQQATLRCSPISGHTSVYWYQQALGLGLQFLLWYDEGEERNRGNFPPRFSGRQFPNYSSELNVNALELEDSALYLCASPEMFRAWRGAKETQYFGPGTRLLVL.

J is TRBJ2-5 and V is TRBV7-2, with 9 positions matching TRBD1. V gave up 5 bases and J gave up 4 bases; unmatched junction bases: 5. The germline CDR1 and CDR2 sequences are SGHTA and FQGNSA. This CDR3 is built from 14 residues. The CDR3 DNA sequence: TGTGCCAGCAGCCGGGACAGGGTCCCAGAGACCCAGTACTTC. This gives the protein CASSRDRVPETQYF.

This clone was detected only a few times. The chain has TRBV7-9 and TRBJ2-3, with D possibly being TRBD2 (5 bases). CDR1 and CDR2 from the germline V gene are SEHNR and FQNEAQ (reference sequence). Trimming took off 4 bases at V and 4 bases at J, with 9 bases between the two ends. This CDR3 is built from 13 residues. CDR3 sequence: CASSYLASDTQYF. CDR3 sequence (DNA): TGTGCCAGCAGCTACCTAGCCTCAGATACGCAGTATTTT.